This entry is about one T cell receptor beta chain. Its target is unknown. The sample is drawn from a study of cytomegalovirus exposure and HLA in healthy donors. General observations from the study: In a later analysis, TCR beta V- and J-gene trimming showed a link to a missense DCLRE1C variant.

Losses at the gene ends were 5 bases for V and 0 bases for J; bases not matched to a gene: 3. There are 15 residues in the CDR3. Looked up from germline, CDR1 is MNHEY and CDR2 is SMNVEV (reference sequence). 60 Vbeta and 13 Jbeta primers were used in PCR. TCRdb's table, derived via immunoSEQ multiplex PCR, lists solely in-frame clones and lacks some. The table has 150,000 to 200,000 clones, about 78% seen once; the top ten hold less than 15%. The clonotype comes from a woman between 50 and 59 years old in good health and CMV-seropositive. Sequenced material: PBMCs. The V gene is TRBV27, the J gene TRBJ1-5; 8 bases map to TRBD1. Here the CDR3 reads CASSLGQGSNQPQHF. As DNA, the CDR3 is TGTGCCAGCAGTCTCGGACAGGGTAGCAATCAGCCCCAGCATTTT.